One TCR beta chain is described in this entry. This entry belongs to a study of blood T cell repertoires in COVID-19. In the study overall: Acute and convalescent COVID-19 samples came from the United States, Italy and Spain. T cells, B-cell-depleted T cells, or PBMCs supplied cDNA or gDNA.

As originally analysed: For nucleated cells, counts were estimated from reference gene primer amplification. The assay was immunoSEQ multiplex PCR, and TCRdb's table has in-frame clones only and misses some. V and J calls and clone size are as listed in that table; D and trimming were resolved from the DNA. The sample holds approximately 100,000 clones, just over 90% seen once. The CDR3 length is 12 residues. The sequence was collected from a man aged 60 to 75 with acute or convalescent COVID-19. The source material was peripheral blood. This sequence joins TRBV21-1 and TRBJ2-7; no DNA check was done on the table's D call, TRBD2. TRBV21-1 is a documented pseudogene. CDR3 residues: CASSLESLEQYF. Written as DNA, the CDR3 is TGTGCCAGCAGCTTAGAGTCCCTCGAGCAGTACTTC.